This TCR beta chain came from a study of blood T cell repertoires in COVID-19. As originally analysed: The authors estimated nucleated cell counts from reference gene primer amplification. Libraries were prepared by immunoSEQ multiplex PCR; TCRdb keeps only in-frame clonotypes and omits some of them. The V and J calls and clone size come from that table; D and trimming were worked out from the DNA. The sample has about 47,000 clones, about 83% seen once. Trimming left V 1 base short and J 1 base short, with 7 bases between. The CDR3 has 14 residues. Germline V gene data show CDR1 as MNHNS and CDR2 as SASEGT.

The chain joins TRBV6-1 to TRBJ1-1; no clear D. The sample taken for sequencing was peripheral blood. The source is a man between 65 and 85 years old with active COVID-19. As DNA, the CDR3 is TGTGCCAGCAGTGAAGGGTCGGGGAACACTGAAGCTTTCTTT. It is translated as CASSEGSGNTEAFF.